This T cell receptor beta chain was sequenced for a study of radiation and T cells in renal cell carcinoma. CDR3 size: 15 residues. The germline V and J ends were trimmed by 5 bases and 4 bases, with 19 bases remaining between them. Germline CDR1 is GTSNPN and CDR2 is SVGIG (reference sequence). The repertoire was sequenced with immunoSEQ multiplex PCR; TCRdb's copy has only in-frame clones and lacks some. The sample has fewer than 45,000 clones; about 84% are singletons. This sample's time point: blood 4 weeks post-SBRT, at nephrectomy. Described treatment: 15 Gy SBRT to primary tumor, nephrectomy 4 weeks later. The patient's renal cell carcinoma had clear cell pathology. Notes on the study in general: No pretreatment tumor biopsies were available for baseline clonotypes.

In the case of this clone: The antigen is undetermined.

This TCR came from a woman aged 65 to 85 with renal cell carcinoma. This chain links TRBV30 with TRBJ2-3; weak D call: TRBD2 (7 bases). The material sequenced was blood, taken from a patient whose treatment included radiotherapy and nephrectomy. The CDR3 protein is CAWGPGGAVPDTQYF. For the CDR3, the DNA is TGTGCCTGGGGACCTGGGGGGGCGGTCCCAGATACGCAGTATTTT.